This T cell receptor (beta chain) comes out of a study of T cells after yellow fever vaccination. General study findings and limits: Though it reached lower strength, the secondary response hit its peak faster, day 5 versus 15.

Each CDR3 protein gets one entry after TCRdb re-called the 5' RACE reads with MiXCR. The sample includes 200,000 to 300,000 distinct CDR3 sequences, about 3.9% of them seen just once. This clonotype was recorded at least ten times. Antigen: not known. Germline loops: CDR1 SGHTA, CDR2 FQGNSA. The CDR3 length is 15 residues. The V gene lost 3 bases and the J gene lost 3 bases, with 12 bases spanning the gap. Here the sequenced sample was PBMCs, taken 15 days after the yellow fever booster vaccination. The V and J genes are TRBV7-2 and TRBJ2-1; the D gene is possibly TRBD2 (5 bases). The sequence was collected from a man aged 18 to 29 who received the YFV17D yellow fever vaccine. The CDR3 DNA reads TGTGCCAGCAGCTTCAGGAGCGGAGACTACAATGAGCAGTTCTTC. It encodes CASSFRSGDYNEQFF.